This T cell receptor beta chain was captured by sequencing in a study of vaccination and CD4 T cells after COVID-19. For the study at large: Either the Pfizer-BioNTech BNT162b2 or Moderna mRNA-1273 vaccine was given as two doses.

An Oncomine TCR Beta short-read assay was used to sequence the DNA from cultured CD4+ T cells. TCRdb called the PCR reads again in MiXCR, with one record for every CDR3 protein. Of about 14,000 distinct CDR3 sequences listed, approximately 55% were seen once; the top ten hold 10%. The CDR3 covers 13 residues. Trimming took 5 bases from V and 5 from J; bases not matched to a gene: 7. Germline V CDR1 and CDR2: DFQATT, SNEGSKA (reference sequence). This clonotype showed up just a few times. The antigen remains undetermined. Regarding treatment: approximately nine-day PBMC culture with coronavirus spike peptide pools or control peptides (ViraFEST assay). Each of days 3 and 7 saw half the medium replaced by fresh IL-2 medium.

Input material: CD4+ T cells from blood, cultured in vitro. The chain joins TRBV20-1 to TRBJ1-1; TRBD1 aligns across 8 bases. This receptor was obtained from a human donor who had recovered from COVID-19. Here the CDR3 reads CSAGGQVGTEAFF. The CDR3 DNA reads as TGCAGTGCTGGGGGACAGGTTGGAACTGAAGCTTTCTTT.